What follows are 6 T cell receptor beta chains derived from one specimen sequenced in a study of T-cell memory formation after mild COVID-19. MiXCR, run by TCRdb on the 5' RACE reads, gives a single entry per CDR3 protein. The table has a few hundred thousand distinct CDR3 sequences, under 30% seen once; the top ten hold more than 9.5%. What was sequenced was PBMCs or a T cell subset sorted from them (not recorded which). The receptors come from an adult woman who had mild COVID-19 (a few samples of this study predate the infection). Cell type and time point are not known.

This clonotype was detected only a few times. CDR3 sequence: CASSTQAGGSYEQYF. CDR3 nucleotide sequence: TGTGCCAGCAGCACCCAGGCGGGGGGTTCCTACGAGCAGTACTTC. The chain combines TRBV9 with TRBJ2-7; 8 bases are a match to TRBD2. From germline, CDR1 is SGDLS and CDR2 YYNGEE. V trimming: 4 bases; J trimming: 1 base; junction bases outside the gene matches: 7. The CDR3 runs to 15 residues.

This clonotype was counted a few times. The chain is built from TRBV28 and TRBJ2-1, with D possibly called TRBD1 or TRBD2 (5 bases each). Germline V lookup: CDR1 MDHEN, CDR2 SYDVKM. The V gene lost 5 bases and the J gene lost 2 bases, with 16 bases spanning the gap. The CDR3 spans 16 residues. CDR3 amino acids: CASSLPSLGAYNEQFF. The CDR3 DNA sequence: TGTGCCAGCAGTCTCCCATCCCTGGGGGCCTACAATGAGCAGTTCTTC. Supplemented by reference TRBV28 and TRBJ2-1, the full variable domain reads DVKVTQSSRYLVKRTGEKVFLECVQDMDHENMFWYRQDPGLGLRLIYFSYDVKMKEKGDIPEGYSVSREKKERFSLILESASTNQTSMYLCASSLPSLGAYNEQFFGPGTRLTVL.

The genes are TRBV4-1 and TRBJ2-3; D gene ambiguous. There are 21 residues in the CDR3. Between the trimmed V and J ends, which lost 0 bases and 4 bases, there was a span of 29 bases. The germline V gene has CDR1 MGHRA and CDR2 YSYEKL. CDR3 nucleotides: TGCGCCAGCAGCCAAGATGGTTGCCGGCAGCCCGCGACGCCTCCATCAGATACGCAGTATTTT. It yields the protein CASSQDGCRQPATPPSDTQYF.

The rearrangement joins TRBV13 to TRBJ2-1; D unresolved. Germline lookup yields CDR1 PRHDT and CDR2 FYEKMQ (reference sequence). This CDR3 region has 14 residues. The ends were cut back, 0 bases at V and 8 bases at J, with 11 bases in the middle. The chain's CDR3 is CASSLGSLDDEQFF. The CDR3 coding sequence is TGTGCCAGCAGCTTAGGGTCGCTAGACGATGAGCAGTTCTTC.

The sample holds a few counts of this clonotype. The chain combines TRBV4-3 with TRBJ1-4; no clear D gene. The ends were cut back, 1 base at V and 8 bases at J, with 8 bases in the middle. Germline V gene lookup returns CDR1 LGHNA and CDR2 YSLEER. The CDR3 has 13 residues. The CDR3 reads CASSQGHLEKLFF. The CDR3 coding sequence is TGCGCCAGCAGCCAAGGACACCTCGAAAAACTGTTTTTT.

This clonotype came up a few times. V usage is TRBV19 and J usage is TRBJ1-1; the match to TRBD1 covers 7 bases. The CDR3 totals 13 residues. V gave up 4 bases and J gave up 4 bases; unmatched junction bases: 3. Germline V CDR1 and CDR2: LNHDA, SQIVND (reference sequence). In DNA, the CDR3 is TGTGCCAGTAGTAACACAGGGGTCACTGAAGCTTTCTTT. Translation gives CASSNTGVTEAFF.